A selection of T cell receptor beta chains follows, all from one sample in a study of blood T cell repertoires in COVID-19. TCRdb keeps only in-frame clones here, not all; method: immunoSEQ multiplex PCR. The sample lists around 100,000 clones, more than 75% seen once, with around 6.9% in the top ten. The sequenced sample was peripheral blood. The origin of the receptors is a young man in a cohort sampled during active COVID-19. CDR3s include the opening cysteine and the closing phenylalanine or tryptophan. The D gene is left open where the match is weak. Some rows have no size entry. The others give once, few or many, or a class for an expanded clone.

>.|TRBJ2-3|.|TRBV5-4
CASSPSRESADTQYF
TGTGCCAGCAGCCCATCCAGGGAATCGGCAGATACGCAGTATTTT
>.|TRBJ1-1|.|TRBV18
CASSRGGVPNTEAFF
TGTGCCAGCTCTCGTGGGGGGGTGCCGAACACTGAAGCTTTCTTT
>.|TRBJ2-7|TRBD1|TRBV5-1
CASSLEAGQGFYEQYF
TGCGCCAGCAGCTTGGAAGCCGGACAGGGGTTTTACGAGCAGTACTTC
>.|TRBJ2-2|TRBD2|TRBV18
CASSPRSGVNTGELFF
TGTGCCAGCTCACCAAGAAGCGGGGTTAACACCGGGGAGCTGTTTTTT
>.|TRBJ2-5|TRBD1|TRBV13
CASSSDSFGQTGAQYF
TGTGCCAGCAGCTCGGATTCCTTCGGGCAGACAGGGGCCCAGTACTTC
>.|TRBJ2-1|.|TRBV13
CASRKALGYNEQFF
TGTGCCAGCAGAAAAGCCCTAGGTTACAATGAGCAGTTCTTC
>.|TRBJ1-3|TRBD1|TRBV18
CASSPRQGAGNTIYF
TGTGCCAGCTCACCACGGCAGGGGGCTGGAAACACCATATATTTT
>.|TRBJ2-7|TRBD2|TRBV29-1
CSVARRLATYEQYF
TGCAGCGTCGCCCGGCGACTAGCCACCTACGAGCAGTACTTC
>.|TRBJ2-5|.|TRBV11-1
CASSLGVETQYF
TGTGCCAGCAGCTTAGGAGTGGAGACCCAGTACTTC
>.|TRBJ2-5|.|TRBV6-6
CASRRQETQYF
TGTGCCAGCAGGAGACAAGAGACCCAGTACTTC
>.|TRBJ2-7|TRBD1|TRBV4-1
CASSQARDRDEQYF
TGCGCCAGCAGCCAAGCCCGAGACAGGGACGAGCAGTACTTC
>once|TRBJ2-2|.|TRBV3-1/TRBV3-2
CASRRTPGGEESNTGELFF
TGTGCCAGCAGGAGAACCCCGGGCGGGGAGGAATCGAACACCGGGGAGCTGTTTTTT
>.|TRBJ1-2|TRBD1|TRBV5-6
CASSPTGKSGYTF
TGTGCCAGCAGCCCGACAGGGAAGAGTGGCTACACCTTC
>.|TRBJ2-1|.|TRBV13
CASSLGLRDEQFF
TGTGCCAGCAGCTTAGGCTTGAGGGATGAGCAGTTCTTC
>.|TRBJ2-1|.|TRBV6-2/TRBV6-3
CASSPPTRVFSNEQFF
TGTGCCAGCAGTCCGCCGACTAGAGTCTTTTCCAATGAGCAGTTCTTC
>.|TRBJ1-2|TRBD1|TRBV24-1
CATSERDRGYGYTF
TGTGCCACCAGTGAGCGGGACAGGGGCTATGGCTACACCTTC
>.|TRBJ2-7|TRBD1|TRBV20-1
CSASGGGQGAYEQYF
TGCAGTGCTAGTGGGGGCGGCCAGGGGGCCTACGAGCAGTACTTC
>.|TRBJ1-6|.|TRBV9
CASSVERGTGSPLHF
TGTGCCAGCAGCGTAGAACGGGGAACCGGTTCACCCCTCCACTTT
>.|TRBJ1-2|.|TRBV6-5
CASSSLNSLGYGYTF
TGTGCCAGCAGTTCACTGAACAGTTTGGGCTATGGCTACACCTTC
>once|TRBJ1-2|.|TRBV10-3
CAISESFEVTTGYTF
TGTGCCATCAGTGAGTCTTTTGAGGTGACTACCGGCTACACCTTC
>few|TRBJ2-3|TRBD1|TRBV5-4
CASSTVPGQRDTQYF
TGTGCCAGCAGCACCGTCCCGGGACAGAGGGATACGCAGTATTTT
>.|TRBJ2-1|.|TRBV12-3/TRBV12-4
CASSFVNEQFF
TGTGCCAGCAGTTTTGTAAATGAGCAGTTCTTC
>.|TRBJ2-7|.|TRBV10-1
CASRKQKPYEQYF
TGCGCCAGCAGGAAACAGAAACCCTACGAGCAGTACTTC
>.|TRBJ1-2|.|TRBV28
CASSFFGGGYTF
TGTGCCAGCAGTTTTTTTGGGGGCGGCTACACCTTC
>.|TRBJ2-3|.|TRBV18
CASSPLATGTDTQYF
TGTGCCAGCTCACCACTAGCGACCGGCACAGATACGCAGTATTTT
>.|TRBJ2-3|TRBD1|TRBV15
CATSRFPENRDRGTYTQYF
TGTGCCACCAGCAGATTCCCCGAAAACCGGGACAGGGGCACATATACGCAGTATTTT
>.|TRBJ1-6|TRBD1|TRBV18
CASSPRRDRPNSPLHF
TGTGCCAGCTCACCCCGACGGGACAGGCCTAATTCACCCCTCCACTTT
>once|TRBJ1-2|TRBD1|TRBV14
CASSPFEGAVSYGYTF
TGTGCCAGCAGCCCGTTTGAGGGGGCGGTTTCCTATGGCTACACCTTC
>.|TRBJ2-7|TRBD1|TRBV5-6
CASSYLPGQRSYEQYF
TGTGCCAGCAGCTATTTACCGGGACAGCGGTCCTACGAGCAGTACTTC
>.|TRBJ1-1|TRBD1|TRBV7-2
CASLQGAQTEAFF
TGTGCCAGCCTCCAGGGGGCGCAGACTGAAGCTTTCTTT
>.|TRBJ2-7|.|TRBV5-1
CASSLGDARGAYEQYF
TGCGCCAGCAGCTTGGGAGACGCGCGAGGCGCCTACGAGCAGTACTTC
>.|TRBJ2-4|.|TRBV5-1
CASSPEGVSAKNIQYF
TGCGCCAGCAGCCCCGAGGGGGTATCGGCCAAAAACATTCAGTACTTC
>once|TRBJ2-5|TRBD2|TRBV7-9
CASSLGGGQETQYF
TGTGCCAGCAGCTTAGGCGGGGGGCAGGAGACCCAGTACTTC
>.|TRBJ2-1|.|TRBV5-1
CASSWQTLSGASYNEQFF
TGCGCCAGCAGCTGGCAAACACTCTCAGGGGCATCCTACAATGAGCAGTTCTTC
>.|TRBJ2-2|TRBD2|TRBV7-6
CASSLEASGGVNTGELFF
TGTGCCAGCAGCTTAGAGGCTAGCGGGGGAGTTAACACCGGGGAGCTGTTTTTT
>.|TRBJ2-3|.|TRBV3-1/TRBV3-2
CASSQGRADTQYF
TGTGCCAGCAGCCAAGGCAGGGCAGATACGCAGTATTTT
>.|TRBJ1-2|.|TRBV3-1/TRBV3-2
CASSQEGTGIYGYTF
TGTGCCAGCAGCCAAGAAGGTACAGGGATCTATGGCTACACCTTC
>.|TRBJ2-1|TRBD2|TRBV7-2
CASSLASGGAYNEQFF
TGTGCCAGCAGCTTAGCTAGCGGGGGGGCCTACAATGAGCAGTTCTTC